This paragraph covers one TCR beta chain sequence. Its antigen is still unknown. The input lacks base qualities; no much larger clone sits a single base away. The data belong to a study of blood T cell repertoires in COVID-19 (TCRdb year 2020). In the study overall: Collaborator samples came from the United States, Italy and Spain and covered acute and convalescent phases of COVID-19. The samples were drawn from two sources: the first 160 participants of the ongoing ImmuneRACE study, and some 1,300 subjects contributed by 6 global collaborators. A de-identified subject ID, COVID-19 status, age in years and sex were almost always included in the sample metadata. The repertoires were released in a freely available public database intended as a resource for research on the immune response to SARS-CoV-2. Where available, HLA class I and class II types were taken from metadata supplied by the sample provider and were not determined by assay-based typing. The prospective study material was composed of cDNA or gDNA derived from T cells, B-cell-depleted T cells, or PBMCs. Deeply sampled blood TCRbeta repertoires from subjects exposed to, actively infected with, or recovered from COVID-19 were included in the dataset.

One collaborating source in Seattle enrolled patients while the patients were actively infected and followed the patients over time throughout the course of disease. Collaborating institutions collected whole blood in K2EDTA tubes following their own protocols. For TCRbeta analysis, collaborators shipped samples in one of three forms: frozen whole blood, isolated PBMCs, or DNA extracted from either of those sample types. What the research found in general, with its limitations: The quantity of clinical and demographic metadata differed by source and by participant and was supplied without curation.

V and J are truncated by 0 bases and 0 bases respectively, leaving an intervening sequence of 9 bases. The CDR3 spans 16 residues, from the cysteine through the phenylalanine. Just CDR3 DNA is preserved here, 48 bases in frame from base 1. CDR1 MGHRA and CDR2 YSYEKL are derived from the germline V gene. TCRbeta CDR3 regions were amplified from genomic DNA using the immunoSEQ Assay, a bias-controlled multiplex PCR. Under the source paper's analysis protocol: Within the assay, amplification of reference gene primers was used to estimate how many nucleated cells each sample contained. To quantify the absolute abundance of each unique TCRbeta CDR3 rearrangement, sequence reads were collapsed and filtered. For each sample, productive Simpson clonality was calculated as the square root of Simpson's diversity index over productive rearrangements. TCRdb holds this immuneACCESS table with in-frame rearrangements only. Some clones are missing; in checked studies, unresolved V genes explain under half, and the rest has no known cause. The D gene and trimming were derived from the DNA, and the V and J assignments and clone size from that table. Within this sample are roughly 250,000 clones, with around 85% of them counted one time only. The ten biggest clones cover less than 15% of the sample.

The rearranged chain carries TRBV4-1 and TRBJ1-3; no D segment can be confidently identified. Source material: peripheral blood. This TCR was sampled from a woman aged 25 to 39 with COVID-19, enrolled during active disease. DNA sequence: TGCGCCAGCAGCCAAGAGGGCTTTCTCTCTGGAAACACCATATATTTT. This sequence encodes CASSQEGFLSGNTIYF.